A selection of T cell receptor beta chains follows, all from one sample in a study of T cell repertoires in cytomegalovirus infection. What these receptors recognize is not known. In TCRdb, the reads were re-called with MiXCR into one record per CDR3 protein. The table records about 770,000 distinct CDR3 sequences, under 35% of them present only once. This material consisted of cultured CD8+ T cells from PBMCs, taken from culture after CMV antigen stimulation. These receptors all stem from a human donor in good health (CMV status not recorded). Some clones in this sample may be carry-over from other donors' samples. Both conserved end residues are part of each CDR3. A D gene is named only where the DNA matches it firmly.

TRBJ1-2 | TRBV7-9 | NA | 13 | CASSPFQGSGYTF
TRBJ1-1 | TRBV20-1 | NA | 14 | CSARVSPLRTEAFF
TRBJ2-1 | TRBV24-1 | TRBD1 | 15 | CATSPRQGGVNEQFF
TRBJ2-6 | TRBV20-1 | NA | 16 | CSARDPGASGANVLTF
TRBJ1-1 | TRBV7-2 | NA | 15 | CASSTWEVGDTEAFF
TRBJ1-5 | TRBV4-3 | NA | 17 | CASSQDPYGIANQPQHF
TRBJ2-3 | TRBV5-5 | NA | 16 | CASSLYGTPYTDTQYF
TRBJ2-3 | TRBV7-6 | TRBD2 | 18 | CASSGTSGGSRNTDTQYF
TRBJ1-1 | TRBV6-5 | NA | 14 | CASSYGGGWTEAFF
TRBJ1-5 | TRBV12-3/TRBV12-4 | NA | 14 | CASSLRQAGQPQHF
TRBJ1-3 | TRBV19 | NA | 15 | CASSMGANSGNTIYF
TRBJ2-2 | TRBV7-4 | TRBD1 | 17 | CASSLPPGTGDTGELFF
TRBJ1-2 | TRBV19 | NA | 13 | CASTFDSGKGYTF
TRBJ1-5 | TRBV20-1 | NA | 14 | CSALPRDSNQPQHF
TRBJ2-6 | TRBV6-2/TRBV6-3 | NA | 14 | CASSYDSGANVLTF
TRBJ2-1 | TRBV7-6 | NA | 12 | CASSWSGNEQFF
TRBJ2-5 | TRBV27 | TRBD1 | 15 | CASQPWTGLRETQYF
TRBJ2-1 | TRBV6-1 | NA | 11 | CASRDVYEQFF
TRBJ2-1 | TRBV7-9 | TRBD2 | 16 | CASSPGRGSSYNEQFF
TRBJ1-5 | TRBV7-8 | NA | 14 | CASSLAPGVQPQHF
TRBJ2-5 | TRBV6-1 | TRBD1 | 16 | CASSDHRGAYQETQYF
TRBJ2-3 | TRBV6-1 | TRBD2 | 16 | CASKAGTSGSTDTQYF
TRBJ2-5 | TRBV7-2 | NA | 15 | CASSSWTVPQETQYF
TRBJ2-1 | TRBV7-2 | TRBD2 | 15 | CASSLGGGDYNEQFF
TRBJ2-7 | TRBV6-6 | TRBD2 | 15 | CASSLWTSGEGEQYF
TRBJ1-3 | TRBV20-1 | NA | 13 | CSARDRAGNTIYF
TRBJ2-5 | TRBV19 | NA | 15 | CASKRSPNYQETQYF
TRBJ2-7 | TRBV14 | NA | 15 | CASSQVDINFYEQYF
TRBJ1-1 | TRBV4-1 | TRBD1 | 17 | CASSPTDRGSGNTEAFF
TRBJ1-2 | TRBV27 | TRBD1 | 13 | CASRQGALQGYTF
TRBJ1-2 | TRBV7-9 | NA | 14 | CASSLNDPNYGYTF
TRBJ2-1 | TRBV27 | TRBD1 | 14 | CASSLADRGHEQFF
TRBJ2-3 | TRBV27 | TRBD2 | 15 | CASSSGLAGGGTQYF
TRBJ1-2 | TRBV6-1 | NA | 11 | CASRESYGYTF
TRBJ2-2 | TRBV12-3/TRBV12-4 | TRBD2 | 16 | CASSLGSLADTGELFF
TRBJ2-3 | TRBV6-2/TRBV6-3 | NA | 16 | CASSETRKTVADTQYF
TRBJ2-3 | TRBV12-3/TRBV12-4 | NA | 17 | CASSFGRIDVLADTQYF
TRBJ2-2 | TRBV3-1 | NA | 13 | CASSQQNTGELFF
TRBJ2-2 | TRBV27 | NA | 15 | CASSYRYRVHGELFF
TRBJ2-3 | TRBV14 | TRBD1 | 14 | CASSQRTGPDTQYF
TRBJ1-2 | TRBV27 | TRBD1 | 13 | CASSPGTEYGYTF
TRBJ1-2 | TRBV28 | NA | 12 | CASSFGGTGYTF
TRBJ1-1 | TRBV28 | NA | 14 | CASSQLGVDTEAFF
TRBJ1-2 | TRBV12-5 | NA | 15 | CASGWEGGANYGYTF
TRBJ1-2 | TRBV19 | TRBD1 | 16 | CASSIGGDSANYGYTF
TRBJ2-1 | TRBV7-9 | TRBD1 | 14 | CASSPRDRVNEQFF
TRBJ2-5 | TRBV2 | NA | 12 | CASIASRETQYF
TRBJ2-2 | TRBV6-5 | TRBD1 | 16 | CASSYFWTGNTGELFF
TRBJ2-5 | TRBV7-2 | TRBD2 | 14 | CASSFGGGDETQYF
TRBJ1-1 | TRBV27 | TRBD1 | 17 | CASSRGDRAPLNTEAFF
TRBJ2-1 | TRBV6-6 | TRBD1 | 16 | CASSNPDREVFNEQFF
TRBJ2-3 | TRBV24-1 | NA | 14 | CATSDSGRTDTQYF
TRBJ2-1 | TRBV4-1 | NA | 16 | CASSQDPVGPQNEQFF
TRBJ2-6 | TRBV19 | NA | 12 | CASSPMANVLTF